A selection of T cell receptor beta chains follows, all from one sample in a study of blood T cell repertoires in COVID-19. The protocol was immunoSEQ multiplex PCR, while the TCRdb copy is restricted to in-frame clones and leaves out a portion. The table records more than 200,000 clones, roughly 87% of them present only once. The sequenced sample was PBMCs or T cells enriched from blood (not recorded which). These receptors came from a man aged 30 to 39 in a cohort exposed to, infected with or recovered from COVID-19 (not recorded which). The CDR3 runs from the conserved cysteine through the conserved F or W. D genes are given only for firm matches. Rows give clone size only sometimes, using once, few, many, or a class for an expanded clone.

len	v_gene	d_gene	abundance	j_gene	CDR3nt	CDR3aa
16	TRBV27	-	-	TRBJ2-3	TGTGCCAGCAGTCCCATCGCGGAGGGCAGCACAGATACGCAGTATTTT	CASSPIAEGSTDTQYF
16	TRBV7-3	TRBD1	-	TRBJ2-2	TGTGCCAGCAGCTTAGGGACAGGGCCAAACACCGGGGAGCTGTTTTTT	CASSLGTGPNTGELFF
15	TRBV2	TRBD2	-	TRBJ2-7	TGTGCCAGCGTCCCGTTAGCGGGAGGCTTCTACGAGCAGTACTTC	CASVPLAGGFYEQYF
15	TRBV7-9	TRBD1	-	TRBJ1-5	TGTGCCAGCAGCCCCGGAACCGGGACAGTGAAATCCCAGCATTTT	CASSPGTGTVKSQHF
15	TRBV19	-	-	TRBJ1-3	TGTGCCAGTAGCCCGACTGAGCCCTCTGGAAACACCATATATTTT	CASSPTEPSGNTIYF
15	TRBV10-3	TRBD2	-	TRBJ2-3	TGTGCCATCGGAAGGACTAGCGGACCCACAGATACGCAGTATTTT	CAIGRTSGPTDTQYF
13	TRBV6-4	TRBD1	-	TRBJ2-1	TGTGCCAGCAGTAAACAGGGGTACAATGAGCAGTTCTTC	CASSKQGYNEQFF
17	TRBV7-2	-	-	TRBJ2-7	TGTGCCAGCAGCTTCGGTTTCCGGACCCAGACAGCATACGAGCAGTACTTC	CASSFGFRTQTAYEQYF
14	TRBV27	-	-	TRBJ2-1	TGTGCCAGCAGTTTGCCGACTAGTACCAATGAGCAGTTCTTC	CASSLPTSTNEQFF
13	TRBV28	TRBD1	-	TRBJ1-2	TGTGCCACCTCGGGACAGGGAATCTATGGCTACACCTTC	CATSGQGIYGYTF
14	TRBV28	-	once	TRBJ2-7	TGTGCCAGCAGTTTGGGCAGCCCCTCCTACGAGCAGTACTTC	CASSLGSPSYEQYF
14	TRBV28	-	-	TRBJ1-2	TGTGCCAGCAGTTCTACAGGGACTATCTATGGCTACACCTTC	CASSSTGTIYGYTF
17	TRBV7-2	-	-	TRBJ1-3	TGTGCCAGCAGCTTACGTTACAGGATCAGCTCTGGAAACACCATATATTTT	CASSLRYRISSGNTIYF
13	TRBV6-2/TRBV6-3	-	once	TRBJ2-7	TGTGCCAGCAGTTACGGCAGACACTACGAGCAGTACTTC	CASSYGRHYEQYF
16	TRBV27	TRBD1	-	TRBJ2-3	TGTGCCAGCACCCCCCCCCAGGGGGCGAACACAGATACGCAGTATTTT	CASTPPQGANTDTQYF
16	TRBV14	-	-	TRBJ2-6	TGTGCCAGCAGCCAAGGGCAGTTCTCTGGGGCCAACGTCCTGACTTTC	CASSQGQFSGANVLTF
14	TRBV21-1	-	-	TRBJ2-7	TGTGCCAGCAGCAAAGGACAGGGGGCCTACGAGCAGTACTTC	CASSKGQGAYEQYF
17	TRBV9	TRBD2	-	TRBJ2-1	TGTGCCAGCAGCCCCTGGGGGACTAGCGGCCTCTACAATGAGCAGTTCTTC	CASSPWGTSGLYNEQFF
21	TRBV7-3	TRBD1	-	TRBJ2-7	TGTGCCAGCAGCTTCCCTTCAACCGGGACAGGGCGCCCCGTTAGCTCCTACGAGCAGTACTTC	CASSFPSTGTGRPVSSYEQYF
16	TRBV3-1/TRBV3-2	TRBD1	-	TRBJ2-7	TGTGCCAGCAGCCAAGATGGACAGGTTCGATTTCGCGAGCAGTACTTC	CASSQDGQVRFREQYF
14	TRBV7-2	-	-	TRBJ2-7	TGTGCCAGCAGCTCCAGGCCAGGGGCAGGTGAGCAGTACTTC	CASSSRPGAGEQYF
16	TRBV11-2	TRBD1	-	TRBJ1-4	TGTGCCAGCAGCTTAGCCTCGACAGGGAATAAGGAAAAACTGTTTTTT	CASSLASTGNKEKLFF
15	TRBV5-6	-	-	TRBJ1-3	TGTGCCAGCAGCTTGGGCAGGGTTCGGAGAAACACCATATATTTT	CASSLGRVRRNTIYF
18	TRBV5-1	TRBD2	few	TRBJ2-2	TGCGCCAGCAGCTTAGGGACTAGCCGCGTATTGAACACCGGGGAGCTGTTTTTT	CASSLGTSRVLNTGELFF
15	TRBV5-6	-	-	TRBJ2-3	TGTGCCAGCAGCTTGATGAGGGGGATCCCAGATACGCAGTATTTT	CASSLMRGIPDTQYF
16	TRBV7-2	TRBD1	once	TRBJ1-5	TGTGCCAGCAGCTCGGGGGACAGGCGGAGCAATCAGCCCCAGCATTTT	CASSSGDRRSNQPQHF
16	TRBV7-9	-	few	TRBJ2-3	TGTGCCAGCTCAAGAGGGTGGGCGGGGCTCACAGATACGCAGTATTTT	CASSRGWAGLTDTQYF
14	TRBV7-3	-	-	TRBJ2-1	TGTGCCAGCAGCCGCTTGGGAGGTTACAATGAGCAGTTCTTC	CASSRLGGYNEQFF
19	TRBV6-4	TRBD1	-	TRBJ1-6	TGTGCCAGCAGTGTCAGGACAGGGGTACCTGACTCCTATAATTCACCCCTCCACTTT	CASSVRTGVPDSYNSPLHF
14	TRBV5-5	TRBD2	-	TRBJ2-3	TGTGCCAGCGGAACTAGCGGGAGCCCAGATACGCAGTATTTT	CASGTSGSPDTQYF
15	TRBV18	TRBD1	-	TRBJ1-5	TGTGCCAGCTCATCCGGACAGGGGTCTCCTTTGACCCAGCATTTT	CASSSGQGSPLTQHF